This TCR beta chain was retrieved from a study of control samples from healthy donors and cancer patients. CDR1 SEHNR and CDR2 FQNEAQ come from the germline V gene (reference sequence). The CDR3 covers 15 residues. Trimming removed 1 base at V and 2 bases at J, with 10 bases between. Method: immunoSEQ multiplex PCR; TCRdb's copy keeps in-frame clones and lacks some. The sample gives some 70,000 clones, 83% of which show up once; 15% to 19% is in the top ten. The specimen was blood. V usage is TRBV7-9 and J usage is TRBJ2-3, with D uncertain. The sequence derives from a man in his 60s in good health. The CDR3 bases are TGTGCCAGCAGCTTAGGGTTTTGGGTCACAGATACGCAGTATTTT. Its protein product is CASSLGFWVTDTQYF.